The clone carrying this T cell receptor (beta chain) was observed at least ten times. J was trimmed by 6 bases and V by 6 bases; bases with no gene match: 3. CDR3 length: 12 residues. This sample was included in a study of T-cell reconstitution after alpha-beta-depleted transplantation in children. Unique molecular identifiers tagged the TCRbeta library. Each CDR3 protein gets one entry after TCRdb re-called the PCR reads with MiXCR. Of under 300,000 distinct CDR3 sequences listed, approximately 9.7% are singletons. This sequence was found in a human donor who donated a stem cell graft to a child with SCID. V usage is TRBV12-3 or TRBV12-4 and J usage is TRBJ2-7, with 9 bases aligning to TRBD1. The sequencing used PBMCs from the stem cell graft donor, collected from the stem cell graft. CDR3: CASSMTGGEQYF. The CDR3 region has the DNA TGTGCCAGCAGCATGACAGGGGGCGAGCAGTACTTC.